The 22 T cell receptor beta chains below were found in one sample sequenced in a study of Graves' ophthalmopathy and Graves' hyperthyroidism. The authors amplified TCR beta CDR3 regions, and they did so from RNA transcripts for repertoire sequencing. Investigators did first-round RT-PCR with HTBI primers, then second-round multiplex PCR. TCRdb independently ran MiXCR on the multiplex PCR reads; one entry per CDR3 protein. The data hold 600,000 to 950,000 distinct CDR3 sequences, with approximately 40% observed a single time. The specimen was peripheral blood. Receptors were obtained from an adult man with Graves' ophthalmopathy.

The V call is TRBV2, the J call TRBJ2-2, with 10 bases identical to TRBD1. The germline V gene encodes CDR1 SNHLY and CDR2 FYNNEI. Losses at the gene ends were 8 bases for V and 1 base for J; bases not matched to a gene: 7. The CDR3 length is 16 residues. The CDR3: CASAPGTGENTGELFF. CDR3 in DNA: TGTGCCAGCGCCCCCGGGACAGGGGAGAACACCGGGGAGCTGTTTTTT.

This rearrangement joins TRBV29-1 to TRBJ2-3, with D possibly TRBD2 on 6 matching bases. The CDR3 has 14 residues. Germline loops: CDR1 SQVTM, CDR2 ANQGSEA. The CDR3 sequence: CSARDGGTLDTQYF. CDR3 in DNA: TGCAGTGCTAGAGACGGCGGGACCCTCGATACGCAGTATTTT.

The table lists this clonotype with many counts. A read error may account for a junction end that differs from germline. The CDR3 region is CASSSQGVSGNTIYF. DNA of the CDR3: TGTGCCAGCAGTTCTCAGGGGGTCTCTGGAAACACCATATATTTT. This chain connects TRBV10-2 to TRBJ1-3; 7 bases match TRBD1. Germline loops: CDR1 WSHSY, CDR2 SAAADI. The CDR3 covers 15 residues.

Ten or more counts support this clonotype. CDR3 sequence reads: CASTLDGGSNQPQHF. Here the CDR3 DNA reads TGTGCCAGTACCCTGGACGGCGGGAGCAATCAGCCCCAGCATTTT. V is TRBV19 and J is TRBJ1-5; D unresolved. The V gene lost 7 bases and the J gene lost 1 base, with 14 bases spanning the gap. This CDR3 has 15 amino acids. CDR1 LNHDA and CDR2 SQIVND come from the germline V gene (reference sequence).

The V and J genes are TRBV15 and TRBJ1-2; the D gene is possibly TRBD1 (5 bases). CDR1 LNHNV and CDR2 YYDKDF come from the germline V gene (reference sequence). V lost 8 bases, J lost 6 bases, and 19 bases lay in between. The CDR3 extends over 14 amino acids. DNA of the CDR3: TGTGCCACCCACGACGGGACTCTGGCCCATGGCTACACCTTC. Translation: CATHDGTLAHGYTF.

This clonotype was seen at least ten times. The rearrangement uses TRBV4-1 and TRBJ1-1; no clear D. Trimming pared 5 bases from V and 6 bases from J, leaving 7 bases between. The CDR3 loop spans 11 amino acids. The germline gives CDR1 MGHRA, CDR2 YSYEKL. The CDR3 loop reads CASSSFPEAFF. CDR3 coding DNA: TGCGCCAGCAGCTCCTTCCCTGAAGCTTTCTTT.

This chain joins TRBV29-1 and TRBJ1-1; D gene ambiguous. CDR3 length: 11 amino acids. The germline V gene encodes CDR1 SQVTM and CDR2 ANQGSEA. CDR3 region: CSERPNTEAFF. The DNA of the CDR3 is TGCAGTGAAAGACCTAACACTGAAGCTTTCTTT. The full variable domain, with the rest looked up from reference TRBV29-1 and TRBJ1-1, is SAVISQKPSRDICQRGTSLTIQCQVDSQVTMMFWYRQQPGQSLTLIATANQGSEATYESGFVIDKFPISRPNLTFSTLTVSNMSPEDSSIYLCSERPNTEAFFGQGTRLTVV.

There are many counts of this clonotype. The gene calls are TRBV12-3 or TRBV12-4 and TRBJ2-5, with 8 bases that match TRBD2. The CDR3 runs to 13 residues. V was clipped by 7 bases and J by 5 bases; unmatched bases: 6. CDR3 protein: CASTKRETETQYF. The CDR3 DNA sequence: TGTGCCAGCACAAAGCGGGAGACGGAGACCCAGTACTTC.

The V call is TRBV24-1, the J call TRBJ1-5, with 8 bases aligning to TRBD1. The CDR3 spans 15 residues. From germline, CDR1 is KGHDR and CDR2 SFDVKD. J gave up 5 bases and V 10 bases, and 12 bases lay outside the gene matches. The CDR3 is CATPEAGTGDQPQHF. CDR3 in DNA: TGTGCCACTCCTGAAGCCGGGACAGGTGATCAGCCCCAGCATTTT.

The chain has TRBV4-1 and TRBJ1-5, with D tentatively TRBD1 (5 bases). The CDR3 is 14 amino acids. V shed 3 bases and J shed 6 bases, with 12 bases lying between them. In germline, CDR1 is MGHRA, CDR2 YSYEKL. This CDR3 reads CASSHGAGLQPQHF. The CDR3 DNA reads as TGCGCCAGCAGCCATGGGGCAGGGCTTCAGCCCCAGCATTTT.

Turning to this clonotype: A read error may be the cause here, since a much bigger clone is one base away. This sequence joins TRBV2 and TRBJ2-5; D perhaps matches TRBD2 (5 bases). Germline-derived CDR1 and CDR2 are SNHLY and FYNNEI. The CDR3 runs to 13 residues. V shed 4 bases and J shed 4 bases, with 10 bases lying between them. CDR3 sequence (DNA): TGTGCCAGCAGTGGAGGGTGGCGAGAGACCCAGTACTTC. It specifies CASSGGWRETQYF.

This clonotype was seen a handful of times. The J gene is TRBJ2-7, the V gene TRBV6-5; TRBD1 is a possible D gene (5 bases). V dropped 7 bases and J dropped 0 bases, with 13 bases sitting between them. The germline CDR1 and CDR2 sequences are MNHEY and SVGAGI. CDR3 length: 14 amino acids. CDR3 coding DNA: TGTGCCAGCAAAAGGGGCCAGGGCTCCTACGAGCAGTACTTC. Amino acids: CASKRGQGSYEQYF.

The rearrangement links TRBV2 to TRBJ2-7, with 8 bases identical to TRBD1. CDR3 length: 14 residues. Germline-derived CDR1 and CDR2 are SNHLY and FYNNEI. Trimming took 2 bases from V and 3 from J; bases not matched to a gene: 3. Here the CDR3 reads CASSEWDRYYEQYF. In nucleotides, the CDR3 is TGTGCCAGCAGTGAATGGGACAGGTACTACGAGCAGTACTTC.

The chain couples TRBV29-1 to TRBJ1-1; D gene uncertain. The CDR3 is made up of 11 amino acids. The V gene lost 5 bases and the J gene lost 1 base, with 5 bases spanning the gap. Per the germline V gene, CDR1 is SQVTM and CDR2 is ANQGSEA. This CDR3 reads CSVPGNTEAFF. The CDR3 coding sequence is TGCAGCGTTCCAGGGAACACTGAAGCTTTCTTT.

This clonotype has ten or more counts. This rearrangement joins TRBV7-2 to TRBJ2-5; 14 bases are shared with TRBD2. The CDR3 has 15 amino acids. Per the germline V gene, CDR1 is SGHTA and CDR2 is FQGNSA. V was clipped by 6 bases and J by 6 bases; unmatched bases: 6. The CDR3 sequence: CASSRLAGGPKTQYF. CDR3 in DNA: TGTGCCAGCAGTCGACTAGCGGGAGGGCCGAAGACCCAGTACTTC.

The chain has TRBV11-2 and TRBJ1-2; D call uncertain. V was cut by 1 base and J by 5 bases, with 11 bases left in between. The CDR3 has 14 amino acids. Germline V CDR1 and CDR2: SGHAT, FQNNGV. The CDR3: CASSLGGWGYGYTF. In nucleotides, the CDR3 is TGTGCCAGCAGCTTAGGGGGATGGGGATATGGCTACACCTTC. Complete variable domain (other parts from reference TRBV11-2 and TRBJ1-2): EAGVAQSPRYKIIEKRQSVAFWCNPISGHATLYWYQQILGQGPKLLIQFQNNGVVDDSQLPKDRFSAERLKGVDSTLKIQPAKLEDSAVYLCASSLGGWGYGYTFGSGTRLTVV.

This clonotype has ten or more counts. The genes are TRBV10-3 and TRBJ2-7; perhaps D is TRBD1 or TRBD2 (5 bases each). This CDR3 has 15 amino acids. The ends were cut back, 2 bases at V and 2 bases at J, with 13 bases in the middle. Germline CDR1 is ENHRY and CDR2 is SYGVKD. The CDR3 nucleotides read TGTGCCATCAGTGAGGTAGGGGACGGCCCCTACGAGCAGTACTTC. It encodes CAISEVGDGPYEQYF.

This chain uses TRBV20-1 with TRBJ2-7; 9 bases match TRBD1. The CDR3 runs 16 residues. After removal of 6 bases from V and 3 bases from J, the junction contained 15 bases not matched to a gene. The germline V gene has CDR1 DFQATT and CDR2 SNEGSKA (reference sequence). The CDR3 sequence: CSARTGTGSEVYEQYF. The CDR3 coding sequence is TGCAGTGCGAGGACCGGGACAGGGAGTGAAGTCTACGAGCAGTACTTC.

J is TRBJ1-2 and V is TRBV10-3; 8 nucleotides agree with TRBD1. The CDR3 contains 14 residues. In germline, CDR1 is ENHRY, CDR2 SYGVKD. Trimming took 10 bases from V and 5 from J; bases not matched to a gene: 12. In DNA, the CDR3 is TGTGCCAGCGAGAGCGCGACAGGGGAATATGGCTACACCTTC. Encoded protein: CASESATGEYGYTF.

The chain has TRBV15 and TRBJ1-6; the D gene is possibly TRBD1 (5 bases). CDR1 LNHNV and CDR2 YYDKDF come from the germline V gene (reference sequence). Trimming removed 1 base from V and 3 bases from J, with 16 bases in between. CDR3 size: 18 residues. CDR3 in DNA: TGTGCCACCAGCAGAGTCCCCCAGGGTCTCGACTATAATTCACCCCTCCACTTT. This sequence encodes CATSRVPQGLDYNSPLHF. The complete variable domain, with remaining parts taken from reference TRBV15 and TRBJ1-6, reads DAMVIQNPRYQVTQFGKPVTLSCSQTLNHNVMYWYQQKSSQAPKLLFHYYDKDFNNEADTPDNFQSRRPNTSFCFLDIRSPGLGDTAMYLCATSRVPQGLDYNSPLHFGNGTRLTVT.

Note on this clonotype: At one of its ends the junction is not consistent with the germline gene, which may arise from a read error. V and J are TRBV24-1 and TRBJ1-5, with TRBD1 as a possible D gene (5 bases). The CDR3 runs to 16 residues. The germline gives CDR1 KGHDR, CDR2 SFDVKD. The CDR3 protein is CASSSRDHYSNQPQHF. CDR3 DNA: TGTGCCAGCAGTAGCCGGGACCATTATAGCAATCAGCCCCAGCATTTT.

This clonotype was observed many times. The chain combines TRBV7-9 with TRBJ2-5, with a weak D call TRBD2 (5 bases). V was trimmed by 3 bases and J by 5 bases, leaving 10 bases between them. The CDR3 runs 13 residues. Germline V CDR1 and CDR2: SEHNR, FQNEAQ (reference sequence). For the CDR3, the DNA is TGTGCCAGCAGCTTTGAGACGGGGGAGACCCAGTACTTC. Translating gives CASSFETGETQYF.